Following are 14 T cell receptor beta chains from one sample sequenced in a study of control samples from healthy donors and cancer patients. Sequencing was performed with immunoSEQ multiplex PCR; in TCRdb, only in-frame clones are kept and a portion is missing. The data show about 120,000 clones, approximately 89% seen once. The source material was blood. These TCRs come from a middle-aged man in good health.

The V and J genes are TRBV29-1 and TRBJ1-1, with D perhaps matching TRBD1 (6 bases). The germline V gene encodes CDR1 SQVTM and CDR2 ANQGSEA. V dropped 8 bases and J dropped 4 bases, with 17 bases sitting between them. This CDR3 contains 13 residues. CDR3 DNA: TGCAGCTCTCTCCCGGGGGGCGGCACTGAAGCTTTCTTT. Encoded protein: CSSLPGGGTEAFF. The full variable domain, rest sourced from reference TRBV29-1 and TRBJ1-1, is SAVISQKPSRDICQRGTSLTIQCQVDSQVTMMFWYRQQPGQSLTLIATANQGSEATYESGFVIDKFPISRPNLTFSTLTVSNMSPEDSSIYLCSSLPGGGTEAFFGQGTRLTVV.

V is TRBV28 and J is TRBJ1-5; 10 bases line up with TRBD1. Germline V gives CDR1 MDHEN, CDR2 SYDVKM. V lost 6 bases to trimming and J lost 4 bases; unmatched junction nucleotides: 6. CDR3 size: 15 residues. The CDR3 DNA is TGTGCCAGCAGCTTGACAGGGGGCCTAAATCAGCCCCAGCATTTT. Its protein product is CASSLTGGLNQPQHF.

The J gene is TRBJ1-1, the V gene TRBV18, with 11 bases identical to TRBD1. The V gene's germline CDR1 is KGHSH and CDR2 LQKENI. V shed 4 bases, J shed 4 bases, and the junction held 8 bases outside the gene matches. The CDR3 extends over 16 amino acids. CDR3 in amino acids: CASSLNAGTGGTEAFF. DNA of the CDR3: TGTGCCAGCTCACTCAATGCCGGGACAGGGGGCACTGAAGCTTTCTTT.

The CDR3 DNA follows: TGTGCCAGCAGCTATATGACACAGGGTTGGGACGGGCAGTACTTC. This sequence encodes CASSYMTQGWDGQYF. The chain joins TRBV5-6 to TRBJ2-7; possibly TRBD1 for D (6 bases). This CDR3 has 15 amino acids. Trimming pared 3 bases from V and 9 bases from J, leaving 22 bases between. Germline V CDR1 and CDR2: SGHDT, YYEEEE. Looking up the rest from reference TRBV5-6 and TRBJ2-7 gives the full variable domain: DAGVTQSPTHLIKTRGQQVTLRCSPKSGHDTVSWYQQALGQGPQFIFQYYEEEERQRGNFPDRFSGHQFPNYSSELNVNALLLGDSALYLCASSYMTQGWDGQYFGPGTRLTVT.

The CDR3 region is CASSLRGVHEQYF. CDR3 coding DNA: TGTGCCAGCAGTTTACGGGGGGTCCACGAGCAGTACTTC. The V gene is TRBV7-2, the J gene TRBJ2-7, with 7 bases identical to TRBD2. V dropped 6 bases and J dropped 5; count of bases not matched to a gene: 7. The germline gives CDR1 SGHTA, CDR2 FQGNSA. This CDR3 contains 13 residues.

J is TRBJ1-6 and V is TRBV5-6; 8 bases agree with TRBD1. V shed 3 bases, J shed 4 bases, and the junction held 3 bases outside the gene matches. Germline V gives CDR1 SGHDT, CDR2 YYEEEE. The CDR3 consists of 15 residues. In nucleotides, the CDR3 is TGTGCCAGCAGCTACCGGGACAGGTATAATTCACCCCTCCACTTT. As protein: CASSYRDRYNSPLHF.

V is TRBV30 and J is TRBJ1-6; D uncertain. Germline V gives CDR1 GTSNPN, CDR2 SVGIG (reference sequence). There are 15 residues in the CDR3. V lost 0 bases, J lost 8 bases, and 14 bases lay in between. The CDR3: CAWSVRIGLDSPLHF. DNA of the CDR3: TGTGCCTGGAGTGTACGTATAGGGCTAGATTCACCCCTCCACTTT.

The chain is built from TRBV14 and TRBJ1-1; 10 bases match TRBD1. Losses at the gene ends were 2 bases for V and 12 bases for J; bases not matched to a gene: 12. Germline assignment: CDR1 SGHDN and CDR2 FVKESK. The CDR3 is 15 residues long. Written as DNA, the CDR3 is TGTGCCAGCAGCCAACGACAGGGGGCATTTGAAATGACTTTCTTT. Amino acids: CASSQRQGAFEMTFF.

This chain uses TRBV7-3 with TRBJ2-1; D is possibly TRBD1 (5 bases). This CDR3 has 15 amino acids. V lost 2 bases to trimming and J lost 7 bases, with 15 bases between them. CDR1 and CDR2 (germline): SGHTA, FQGTGA. In DNA, the CDR3 is TGTGCCAGCAGCTTACAGCCTTTGGCAGGGAATGAGCAGTTCTTC. Its translation: CASSLQPLAGNEQFF.

The chain links TRBV30 to TRBJ1-3; D is perhaps TRBD1 (5 bases). The V gene lost 7 bases and the J gene lost 0 bases, with 16 bases spanning the gap. Germline V CDR1 and CDR2: GTSNPN, SVGIG (reference sequence). The CDR3 loop spans 15 amino acids. The CDR3 DNA reads as TGTGCCTACCGGGGCGGAAGCTTCTCTGGAAACACCATATATTTT. Translated, it gives CAYRGGSFSGNTIYF.

The rearrangement uses TRBV5-1 and TRBJ1-2; 8 bases are a match to TRBD1. The germline CDR1 and CDR2 sequences are SGHRS and YFSETQ. The CDR3 is 13 residues long. After removal of 4 bases from V and 5 bases from J, the junction contained 4 bases not matched to a gene. The CDR3 protein is CASSLGTGYGYTF. The CDR3 region has the DNA TGCGCCAGCAGCCTCGGGACAGGTTATGGCTACACCTTC.

V gene TRBV5-6 combines with J gene TRBJ2-7; 9 positions agree with TRBD1. This CDR3 contains 15 residues. The junction had 6 bases not matched to a gene; V was cut back by 0 bases and J by 5 bases. Germline V gene lookup returns CDR1 SGHDT and CDR2 YYEEEE. Here the CDR3 reads CASSLAPGQGNEQYF. DNA of the CDR3: TGTGCCAGCAGCTTGGCGCCGGGACAGGGAAACGAGCAGTACTTC. Using reference TRBV5-6 and TRBJ2-7 for the parts outside the CDR3, the full variable domain is DAGVTQSPTHLIKTRGQQVTLRCSPKSGHDTVSWYQQALGQGPQFIFQYYEEEERQRGNFPDRFSGHQFPNYSSELNVNALLLGDSALYLCASSLAPGQGNEQYFGPGTRLTVT.

The chain couples TRBV6-4 to TRBJ2-3; 9 nucleotides agree with TRBD2. With V trimmed by 4 bases and J by 0 bases, 5 bases remained unmatched. The CDR3 has 16 residues. The germline V gene has CDR1 MRHNA and CDR2 SNTAGT. In DNA, the CDR3 is TGTGCCAGCAGTGGAGTTAGCGGGGGAAGCACAGATACGCAGTATTTT. This sequence encodes CASSGVSGGSTDTQYF.

CDR3: CASSGQSIEKAFF. CDR3 nucleotides: TGTGCCAGCAGTGGACAGTCCATAGAGAAAGCTTTCTTT. The genes are TRBV6-2 or TRBV6-3 and TRBJ1-1; tentatively, D is TRBD1 (6 bases). The CDR3 runs to 13 residues. CDR1 and CDR2 (germline): MNHEY, SVGEGT. V was shortened by 5 bases and J by 9 bases, with 16 bases between the two germline ends.